This is a list of T cell receptor beta chains from one sample in a study of blood T cell repertoires in COVID-19. Here immunoSEQ multiplex PCR was the method, and the copy in TCRdb shows in-frame clones only, minus some. The data hold 65,000 to 95,000 clones, with roughly nine tenths observed a single time. Sequenced material: peripheral blood. The receptors come from a man over 45 with COVID-19, enrolled during active disease. Both conserved end residues are part of each CDR3. A D gene is named only where the DNA matches it firmly. Clone size is given for some rows only: seen once, a few or many times, or a class if the clone is expanded.

D gene	clone size	V gene	J gene	CDR3 protein	CDR3 DNA
TRBD2	once	TRBV7-9	TRBJ2-3	CASSTGTSGRNTQYF	TGTGCCAGCAGCACTGGGACTAGCGGGAGGAATACGCAGTATTTT
TRBD1	once	TRBV24-1	TRBJ1-2	CATSGGQGEGYTF	TGTGCCACCAGTGGAGGACAGGGGGAAGGCTACACCTTC
NA	once	TRBV3-1/TRBV3-2	TRBJ2-3	CASSLCARGSSTDTQYF	TGTGCCAGCAGCCTTTGTGCCAGGGGTAGTAGCACAGATACGCAGTATTTT
TRBD2	NA	TRBV5-1	TRBJ2-7	CASRPPGTRDGEQYF	TGCGCCAGCAGACCACCCGGGACTAGAGATGGCGAGCAGTACTTC
NA	NA	TRBV6-6	TRBJ1-6	CASSASYNSPLHF	TGTGCCAGCAGCGCCAGCTATAATTCACCCCTCCACTTT
NA	NA	TRBV2	TRBJ2-5	CASSRGSEETQYF	TGTGCCAGCAGCCGGGGATCAGAAGAGACCCAGTACTTC
NA	NA	TRBV7-9	TRBJ2-7	CASSLVGDEQYF	TGTGCCAGCAGCTTAGTCGGGGACGAGCAGTACTTC
NA	few	TRBV6-5	TRBJ1-2	CAIGAYGYTF	TGTGCCATAGGGGCCTATGGCTACACCTTC
NA	NA	TRBV6-5	TRBJ1-2	CASSNRENYYGYTF	TGTGCCAGCAGCAACAGGGAAAACTACTATGGCTACACCTTC
TRBD1	NA	TRBV5-4	TRBJ2-2	CASSLPGQPLANTGELFF	TGTGCCAGCAGCTTACCGGGACAGCCCTTAGCGAACACCGGGGAGCTGTTTTTT
NA	NA	TRBV30	TRBJ1-1	CAWSGRSNTEAFF	TGTGCCTGGAGTGGTAGAAGTAACACTGAAGCTTTCTTT
NA	NA	TRBV9	TRBJ2-7	CASSVGQDRYEQYF	TGTGCCAGCAGCGTAGGACAGGACCGCTACGAGCAGTACTTC
NA	NA	TRBV2	TRBJ2-5	CASSPLPPGETQYF	TGTGCCAGCAGTCCCCTACCCCCCGGAGAGACCCAGTACTTC
NA	NA	TRBV5-1	TRBJ2-1	CASSLSGSSYNEQFF	TGCGCCAGCAGCTTGAGCGGATCCTCCTACAATGAGCAGTTCTTC
NA	once	TRBV7-2	TRBJ1-3	CASSPGTGNTIYF	TGTGCCAGCAGCCCGGGGACAGGAAACACCATATATTTT
TRBD1	NA	TRBV18	TRBJ1-5	CASSPSEAGGNQPQHF	TGTGCCAGCTCACCATCCGAGGCAGGGGGAAATCAGCCCCAGCATTTT
NA	NA	TRBV3-1/TRBV3-2	TRBJ1-2	CASSQDLTGSEGYTF	TGTGCCAGCAGCCAAGATCTAACAGGGTCGGAAGGCTACACCTTC
TRBD2	NA	TRBV7-2	TRBJ2-7	CASSSGTSRTDEQYF	TGTGCCAGCAGCTCCGGGACTAGCAGGACTGACGAGCAGTACTTC
TRBD1	once	TRBV13	TRBJ2-7	CASSPRGQAYEQYF	TGTGCCAGCAGCCCGCGGGGACAGGCCTACGAGCAGTACTTC
NA	NA	TRBV14	TRBJ1-2	CASSKTAVQSLYGYTF	TGTGCCAGCTCTAAAACGGCGGTGCAGTCGCTCTATGGCTACACCTTC
NA	NA	TRBV11-3	TRBJ2-1	CASSPRSVGNEQFF	TGTGCCAGCAGCCCGCGGTCTGTCGGCAATGAGCAGTTCTTC
TRBD1	NA	TRBV5-4	TRBJ1-1	CATGQGGMNTEAFF	TGTGCCACCGGACAGGGTGGGATGAACACTGAAGCTTTCTTT
TRBD2	NA	TRBV5-1	TRBJ2-5	CASSLGRSGSVETQYF	TGCGCCAGCAGCTTGGGCCGTAGCGGGAGCGTAGAGACCCAGTACTTC
NA	NA	TRBV7-2	TRBJ2-1	CASSFGQTYNEQFF	TGTGCCAGCAGCTTCGGACAGACCTACAATGAGCAGTTCTTC
NA	NA	TRBV7-2	TRBJ2-3	CASSLKGAGTSTDTQYF	TGTGCCAGCAGCTTAAAGGGGGCAGGGACTAGCACAGATACGCAGTATTTT
NA	NA	TRBV5-1	TRBJ2-3	CASSLGLDRVTDTQYF	TGCGCCAGCAGCTTGGGTCTGGACAGAGTCACAGATACGCAGTATTTT
TRBD2	NA	TRBV2	TRBJ2-1	CASTQRLAGGRNEQFF	TGTGCCAGCACCCAAAGGCTAGCGGGAGGCCGCAATGAGCAGTTCTTC
NA	NA	TRBV9	TRBJ2-1	CASSFTTGLNEQFF	TGTGCCAGCAGCTTCACTACAGGCCTGAATGAGCAGTTCTTC
TRBD1	NA	TRBV5-1	TRBJ2-1	CASSAQGAGNEQFF	TGCGCCAGCAGCGCGCAGGGGGCCGGGAATGAGCAGTTCTTC
TRBD1	NA	TRBV2	TRBJ2-7	CASRIQGATYEQYF	TGTGCCAGCAGAATACAGGGGGCTACCTACGAGCAGTACTTC
TRBD2	NA	TRBV7-3	TRBJ2-3	CASSLGSTSGYLDTQYF	TGTGCCAGCAGCCTGGGATCCACTAGCGGGTATTTAGATACGCAGTATTTT
NA	NA	TRBV7-6	TRBJ1-5	CASSSDINQPQHF	TGTGCCAGCAGCTCGGACATCAATCAGCCCCAGCATTTT
TRBD2	NA	TRBV10-2	TRBJ2-7	CASSLNPGGGEQYF	TGCGCCAGCAGTCTAAACCCGGGAGGGGGCGAGCAGTACTTC
NA	NA	TRBV24-1	TRBJ1-6	CATSDVPRLPNSPLHF	TGTGCCACCAGTGATGTCCCGCGGCTTCCTAATTCACCCCTCCACTTT
NA	NA	TRBV5-4	TRBJ1-4	CASSLRGEKLFF	TGTGCCAGCAGCTTGAGGGGGGAAAAACTGTTTTTT
NA	NA	TRBV7-7	TRBJ2-5	CASSPPGRQETQYF	TGTGCCAGCAGCCCCCCAGGGCGCCAAGAGACCCAGTACTTC
TRBD2	NA	TRBV3-1/TRBV3-2	TRBJ2-7	CASSQVAGGPYEQYF	TGTGCCAGCAGCCAAGTGGCGGGAGGGCCCTACGAGCAGTACTTC
NA	NA	TRBV6-5	TRBJ1-1	CASSLMVGGLGTEAFF	TGTGCCAGCAGTTTGATGGTGGGGGGGCTTGGGACTGAAGCTTTCTTT
NA	NA	TRBV6-5	TRBJ1-1	CASSYSGGGTEAFF	TGTGCCAGCAGTTACTCCGGGGGAGGCACTGAAGCTTTCTTT
NA	NA	TRBV9	TRBJ2-1	CASSLRLDNEQFF	TGTGCCAGCAGTCTAAGACTCGACAATGAGCAGTTCTTC
NA	NA	TRBV14	TRBJ1-1	CASSPSSRRGGGPEAFF	TGTGCCAGCAGCCCATCTTCCCGAAGGGGAGGAGGTCCTGAAGCTTTCTTT
TRBD2	NA	TRBV6-6	TRBJ2-3	CASSPGLTMSSTDTQYF	TGTGCCAGCAGTCCGGGACTAACCATGTCAAGCACAGATACGCAGTATTTT
NA	NA	TRBV23-1	TRBJ2-7	CASSQTAGFEGPYEQYF	TGCGCCAGCAGTCAAACCGCGGGGTTCGAGGGCCCCTACGAGCAGTACTTC
NA	NA	TRBV21-1	TRBJ2-1	CASSPYCYRENNEQFF	TGTGCCAGCAGCCCGTATTGCTACAGGGAAAACAATGAGCAGTTCTTC
NA	NA	TRBV3-1/TRBV3-2	TRBJ1-6	CASSQDGQWFNSPLHF	TGTGCCAGCAGCCAAGATGGGCAGTGGTTTAATTCACCCCTCCACTTT
TRBD1	NA	TRBV5-4	TRBJ2-2	CASSLLQGASGELFF	TGTGCCAGCAGCTTGTTACAGGGGGCGAGCGGGGAGCTGTTTTTT
NA	NA	TRBV18	TRBJ1-1	CASSQGQNTEAFF	TGTGCCAGCTCACAGGGACAGAACACTGAAGCTTTCTTT
TRBD2	NA	TRBV27	TRBJ2-1	CASSPRLAGVNEQFF	TGTGCCAGCAGCCCCAGACTAGCGGGAGTAAATGAGCAGTTCTTC
NA	once	TRBV27	TRBJ2-3	CASSLGAGNTDTQYF	TGTGCCAGCAGTTTAGGGGCAGGGAACACAGATACGCAGTATTTT
NA	few	TRBV21-1	TRBJ2-2	CASSKVGRTGPMELFF	TGTGCCAGCAGCAAAGTGGGGAGGACAGGGCCTATGGAGCTGTTTTTT
NA	NA	TRBV10-3	TRBJ2-5	CAISESGRLLETQYF	TGTGCCATCAGTGAGTCGGGCAGGTTACTTGAGACCCAGTACTTC
TRBD2	NA	TRBV7-2	TRBJ2-1	CASSSLAGGVGEQFF	TGTGCCAGCAGCTCGCTAGCGGGAGGGGTCGGTGAGCAGTTCTTC
NA	NA	TRBV4-2	TRBJ2-6	CASSQADSGANVLTF	TGTGCCAGCAGCCAAGCAGACTCTGGGGCCAACGTCCTGACTTTC
NA	NA	TRBV11-2	TRBJ2-2	CASSLMGSGHGELFF	TGTGCCAGCAGCTTAATGGGGAGCGGGCACGGGGAGCTGTTTTTT
NA	NA	TRBV19	TRBJ1-2	CASSAFERRNYGYTF	TGTGCCAGTAGTGCCTTCGAGCGCCGGAACTATGGCTACACCTTC
NA	NA	TRBV21-1	TRBJ1-5	CASSKGLALNQPQHF	TGTGCCAGCAGCAAAGGTTTGGCTTTAAATCAGCCCCAGCATTTT
NA	NA	TRBV12-3/TRBV12-4	TRBJ1-1	CASSLIGLSEAFF	TGTGCCAGCAGCCTTATCGGACTGAGTGAAGCTTTCTTT
NA	once	TRBV6-5	TRBJ2-7	CASRGQSYSYEQYF	TGTGCCAGCAGGGGGCAGAGCTACTCCTACGAGCAGTACTTC
NA	once	TRBV5-4	TRBJ1-2	CASSLRGGTNYGYTF	TGTGCCAGCAGCCTCCGGGGGGGGACTAACTATGGCTACACCTTC
NA	NA	TRBV6-5	TRBJ2-1	CASSYSARSSYNEQFF	TGTGCCAGCAGTTACTCCGCCCGGAGCTCCTACAATGAGCAGTTCTTC